This TCR beta chain was sequenced in a study of T cell responses to AZD1222 COVID-19 vaccine. The protocol was immunoSEQ multiplex PCR, while the TCRdb copy is restricted to in-frame clones and leaves out a portion. The sample shows about 140,000 clones, more than 80% of them seen only once. Sequenced material: peripheral blood, taken on day 0 of MenACWY control vaccination. This TCR was recovered from an adult in good health.

The CDR3 sequence: CASSPISRMNTEAFF. The CDR3 bases are TGTGCCAGCTCACCAATATCTCGGATGAACACTGAAGCTTTCTTT. J is TRBJ1-1 and V is TRBV18; D not resolved. CDR1 KGHSH and CDR2 LQKENI come from the germline V gene. This CDR3 comprises 15 residues. V was trimmed by 2 bases and J by 0 bases, leaving 10 bases between them.